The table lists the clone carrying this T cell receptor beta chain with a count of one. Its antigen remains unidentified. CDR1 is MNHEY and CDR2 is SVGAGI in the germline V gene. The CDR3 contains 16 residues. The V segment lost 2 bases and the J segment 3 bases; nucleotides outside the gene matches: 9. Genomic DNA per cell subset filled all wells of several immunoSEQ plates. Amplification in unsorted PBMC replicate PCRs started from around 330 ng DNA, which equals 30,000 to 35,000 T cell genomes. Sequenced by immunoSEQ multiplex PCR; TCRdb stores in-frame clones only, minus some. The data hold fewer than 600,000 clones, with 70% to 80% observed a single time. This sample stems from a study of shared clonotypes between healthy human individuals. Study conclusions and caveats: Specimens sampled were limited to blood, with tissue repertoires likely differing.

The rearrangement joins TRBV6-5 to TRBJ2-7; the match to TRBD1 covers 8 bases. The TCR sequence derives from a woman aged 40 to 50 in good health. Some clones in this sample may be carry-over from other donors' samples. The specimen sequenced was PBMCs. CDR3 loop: CASSYPPTGASYEQYF. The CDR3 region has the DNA TGTGCCAGCAGTTACCCCCCGACAGGGGCTAGCTACGAGCAGTACTTC.